This T cell receptor beta chain was retrieved from a study of blood T cell repertoires in COVID-19. Overall study context: COVID-19 samples from acute and convalescent phases originated in the United States, Italy and Spain.

In the original processing: Nucleated cell number was recorded as an estimate derived from reference gene primer amplification. TCRdb keeps only in-frame clones here, not all; method: immunoSEQ multiplex PCR. V and J calls and clone size are given by that table; D and trimming were obtained from the DNA. Of about 200,000 clones detected, almost 90% appear once; the ten largest clones hold less than 0.7%. Sequenced input: peripheral blood. This clonotype originated in a man over 45 with acute or convalescent COVID-19.

The CDR3 spells CASSLVVNTGELFF. The DNA for the CDR3 is TGTGCCAGCAGCTTAGTAGTGAACACCGGGGAGCTGTTTTTT. The genes are TRBV7-8 and TRBJ2-2, with D uncertain. The CDR3 covers 14 residues. Germline values: CDR1 SGHVS, CDR2 FQNEAQ. Trimming took off 1 base at V and 1 base at J, with 4 bases between the two ends.